These 15 T cell receptor beta chains originate from one sample sequenced in a study of cytomegalovirus exposure and HLA in healthy donors. A multiplex PCR was run with 60 Vbeta primers and 13 Jbeta primers. Here immunoSEQ multiplex PCR was the method, and the copy in TCRdb shows in-frame clones only, minus some. The repertoire includes under 200,000 clones, just over 75% of them detected once, and roughly 1.6% sits in the top ten. Sequenced material: PBMCs. The receptors come from a man aged 40-55 years in good health and CMV-seronegative.

This chain uses TRBV9 with TRBJ2-3; TRBD2 matches 12 bases. V gave up 3 bases and J gave up 6 bases; unmatched junction bases: 2. Germline CDR1 reads SGDLS; CDR2 reads YYNGEE. The CDR3 totals 14 residues. CDR3 sequence (DNA): TGTGCCAGCAGCGGAGGACTAGCGGGGGATACGCAGTATTTT. Translated, it gives CASSGGLAGDTQYF.

The chain combines TRBV7-3 with TRBJ2-7, with TRBD1 matching 11 bases. The CDR3 contains 14 residues. Germline values: CDR1 SGHTA, CDR2 FQGTGA. The V segment lost 5 bases and the J segment 4 bases; nucleotides outside the gene matches: 4. The CDR3: CASSPGQGAYEQYF. The DNA of the CDR3 is TGTGCCAGCAGCCCAGGACAGGGGGCGTACGAGCAGTACTTC.

CDR3 in DNA: TGTGCCAATTTACAGGGGGTCACGAACACCGGGGAGCTGTTTTTT. Protein product: CANLQGVTNTGELFF. This rearrangement joins TRBV30 to TRBJ2-2; 8 bases line up with TRBD1. The CDR3 sequence is 15 residues long. CDR1 and CDR2 (germline): GTSNPN, SVGIG (reference sequence). V dropped 8 bases and J dropped 0; count of bases not matched to a gene: 8.

This clone was seen only a few times. The V call is TRBV19, the J call TRBJ1-1; 10 nucleotides agree with TRBD1. The CDR3 is 14 residues long. V trimming: 2 bases; J trimming: 5 bases; junction bases outside the gene matches: 2. Germline CDR1 reads LNHDA; CDR2 reads SQIVND (reference sequence). Written as DNA, the CDR3 is TGTGCCAGTAGTATAACGGGACAGGGGACTGAAGCTTTCTTT. Translation: CASSITGQGTEAFF.

This clone was seen only a few times. The chain recombines TRBV7-3 with TRBJ2-3; 9 bases agree with TRBD1. Germline lookup yields CDR1 SGHTA and CDR2 FQGTGA. V lost 2 bases to trimming and J lost 0 bases; unmatched junction nucleotides: 3. The CDR3 is 16 residues long. The CDR3 bases are TGTGCCAGCAGCTTAGGCGGGACAGGGAGCACAGATACGCAGTATTTT. Amino acids: CASSLGGTGSTDTQYF. The full variable domain, completed using reference TRBV7-3 and TRBJ2-3, is GAGVSQTPSNKVTEKGKYVELRCDPISGHTALYWYRQSLGQGPEFLIYFQGTGAADDSGLPNDRFFAVRPEGSVSTLKIQRTERGDSAVYLCASSLGGTGSTDTQYFGPGTRLTVL.

The gene calls are TRBV19 and TRBJ1-6; 9 bases line up with TRBD1. Unmatched junction bases numbered 10, after V lost 5 bases and J lost 5 bases. This CDR3 is 17 amino acids long. Per germline, CDR1 LNHDA and CDR2 SQIVND (reference sequence). The CDR3 here is CASSLRTGGVNNSPLHF. In DNA form, the CDR3 reads TGTGCCAGTAGTCTTCGAACAGGGGGCGTCAATAATTCACCCCTCCACTTT.

The chain combines TRBV13 with TRBJ2-7; D is unclear. Trimming took off 0 bases at V and 7 bases at J, with 10 bases between the two ends. CDR1 is PRHDT and CDR2 is FYEKMQ in the germline V gene (reference sequence). The CDR3 consists of 13 residues. CDR3 in DNA: TGTGCCAGCAGCTTAGGGTTAGCTGGTGAGCAGTACGTC. Encoded protein: CASSLGLAGEQYV.

A single count supports this clone. J is TRBJ1-1 and V is TRBV9; D is unresolved. The V gene's germline CDR1 is SGDLS and CDR2 YYNGEE. The length of the CDR3 is 15 residues. V shed 0 bases and J shed 1 base, with 10 bases lying between them. CDR3 DNA sequence: TGTGCCAGCAGCGTAGCTGGGGAGGGGAACACTGAAGCTTTCTTT. Translation: CASSVAGEGNTEAFF.

The gene calls are TRBV15 and TRBJ1-5, with TRBD1 as a possible D gene (6 bases). Germline V lookup: CDR1 LNHNV, CDR2 YYDKDF (reference sequence). V was shortened by 8 bases and J by 6 bases, with 14 bases between the two germline ends. This CDR3 comprises 13 residues. DNA of the CDR3: TGTGCCACCTCAGGGGATGCGGGTCAGCCCCAGCATTTT. Amino acids: CATSGDAGQPQHF.

The chain links TRBV19 to TRBJ2-3, with 14 nucleotides matching TRBD2. Losses at the gene ends were 7 bases for V and 5 bases for J; bases not matched to a gene: 5. The CDR3 length is 15 residues. The germline V gene encodes CDR1 LNHDA and CDR2 SQIVND (reference sequence). CDR3 loop: CASNPGTSGRDTQYF. The CDR3 bases are TGTGCCAGTAACCCTGGGACTAGCGGGAGAGATACGCAGTATTTT. Complete variable domain (other parts from reference TRBV19 and TRBJ2-3): DGGITQSPKYLFRKEGQNVTLSCEQNLNHDAMYWYRQDPGQGLRLIYYSQIVNDFQKGDIAEGYSVSREKKESFPLTVTSAQKNPTAFYLCASNPGTSGRDTQYFGPGTRLTVL.

The rearrangement uses TRBV28 and TRBJ1-5; 7 positions agree with TRBD1. After removal of 4 bases from V and 2 bases from J, the junction contained 8 bases not matched to a gene. This CDR3 contains 16 residues. Germline lookup yields CDR1 MDHEN and CDR2 SYDVKM. CDR3 sequence reads: CASSSTGDGRNQPQHF. The DNA for the CDR3 is TGTGCCAGCAGTTCCACAGGGGATGGACGCAATCAGCCCCAGCATTTT.

The chain has TRBV5-1 and TRBJ2-5; 10 positions match TRBD2. J lost 5 bases, V lost 2 bases, and 9 bases had no gene match. CDR1 SGHRS and CDR2 YFSETQ come from the germline V gene. The CDR3 consists of 16 residues. CDR3 in amino acids: CASSFGGLAGEETQYF. As DNA, the CDR3 is TGCGCCAGCAGCTTCGGTGGGCTAGCGGGAGAGGAGACCCAGTACTTC.

The J gene is TRBJ2-5, the V gene TRBV2; TRBD2 aligns across 9 bases. Germline-derived CDR1 and CDR2 are SNHLY and FYNNEI. V lost 2 bases and J lost 5; bases outside the gene matches: 6. The CDR3 is 15 residues long. CDR3 nucleotides: TGTGCCAGCAGTGAATCTAGCGGGACGGGGGAGACCCAGTACTTC. Translated: CASSESSGTGETQYF.

The gene calls are TRBV11-3 and TRBJ1-1; 9 bases are a match to TRBD1. V was pared by 2 bases and J by 1 base, with 17 bases of the junction left unmatched. Germline V gene lookup returns CDR1 SGHNT and CDR2 YENEEA. The CDR3 contains 20 residues. CDR3: CASSLSYVPGQGGTNTEAFF. CDR3 nucleotide sequence: TGTGCCAGCAGCTTAAGTTATGTCCCGGGACAGGGAGGGACGAACACTGAAGCTTTCTTT.

This chain connects TRBV5-6 to TRBJ2-1, with 7 bases aligning to TRBD2. Unmatched junction bases numbered 8, after V lost 1 base and J lost 4 bases. The CDR3 extends over 16 amino acids. The V gene's germline CDR1 is SGHDT and CDR2 YYEEEE. CDR3 residues: CASSLTRASGYNEQFF. The CDR3 nucleotides read TGTGCCAGCAGCTTGACTCGGGCTAGCGGTTACAATGAGCAGTTCTTC.